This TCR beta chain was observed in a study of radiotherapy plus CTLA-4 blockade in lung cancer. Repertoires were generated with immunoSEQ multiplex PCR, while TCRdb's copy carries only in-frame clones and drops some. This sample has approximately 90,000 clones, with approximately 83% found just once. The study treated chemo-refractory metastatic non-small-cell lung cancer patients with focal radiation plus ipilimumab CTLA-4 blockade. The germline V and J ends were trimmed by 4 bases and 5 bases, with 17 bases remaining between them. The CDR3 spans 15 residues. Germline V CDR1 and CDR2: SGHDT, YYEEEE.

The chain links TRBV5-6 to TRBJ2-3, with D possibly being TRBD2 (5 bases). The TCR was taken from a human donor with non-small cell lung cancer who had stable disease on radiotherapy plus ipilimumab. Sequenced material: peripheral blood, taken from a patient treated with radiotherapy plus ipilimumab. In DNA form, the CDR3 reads TGTGCCAGCAGCGGCACTAGTGGGGTCTTAGATACGCAGTATTTT. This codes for CASSGTSGVLDTQYF. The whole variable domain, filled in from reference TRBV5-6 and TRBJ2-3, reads DAGVTQSPTHLIKTRGQQVTLRCSPKSGHDTVSWYQQALGQGPQFIFQYYEEEERQRGNFPDRFSGHQFPNYSSELNVNALLLGDSALYLCASSGTSGVLDTQYFGPGTRLTVL.